The clone carrying this T cell receptor (beta chain) was detected only a few times. Its antigen remains unknown. The sample comes from a study of T cell repertoires in cytomegalovirus infection. Study-level background: From public TCR beta signatures came an indication of both CMV infection and matching HLA type. Findings and caveats of the study: The study found HLA-C-restricted CMV-specific TCR beta clonotypes dominating the ex vivo response.

TCRdb called the reads again in MiXCR, with one record for every CDR3 protein. The table records 200,000 to 300,000 distinct CDR3 sequences, 9% to 15% of them present only once. Germline CDR1 and CDR2: DFQATT and SNEGSKA (reference sequence). This CDR3 spans 14 amino acids. The ends were cut back, 4 bases at V and 0 bases at J, with 10 bases in the middle. This chain uses TRBV20-1 with TRBJ2-1, with D tentatively TRBD2 (5 bases). The sequencing input was PBMCs. The receptor comes from a human donor in good health (CMV status not recorded). Some clones in this sample may be carry-over from other donors' samples. This chain's CDR3 is CSAIRGSSYNEQFF. The CDR3, as DNA: TGCAGTGCTATTCGGGGTAGCTCCTACAATGAGCAGTTCTTC.